The 2 T cell receptor beta chains in this list originate from one sample, sequenced in a study of CD8 T cells in ankylosing spondylitis. Via MiXCR, TCRdb re-called the 5' RACE reads, giving one row per CDR3 protein. The sample includes just over 150,000 distinct CDR3 sequences, 18% of them seen just once. Sample: blood, either unsorted or a sorted T cell fraction (not recorded which). The receptors shown here come from a male donor with ankylosing spondylitis or in good health (not recorded which).

This chain links TRBV7-3 with TRBJ2-1, with D possibly matching TRBD2 (6 bases). V was trimmed by 3 bases and J by 4 bases, leaving 13 bases between them. The germline V gene encodes CDR1 SGHTA and CDR2 FQGTGA. The CDR3 extends over 15 amino acids. CDR3 DNA sequence: TGTGCCAGCAGCTTCCGCGGGACTCCTTACAATGAGCAGTTCTTC. Translated: CASSFRGTPYNEQFF.

The sample holds a few counts of this clonotype. CDR3 DNA sequence: TGTGCCAGCCAGGAGGGGCGCGTTGGCTACACCTTC. Its translation: CASQEGRVGYTF. The J gene is TRBJ1-2, the V gene TRBV12-3 or TRBV12-4; TRBD1 might be the D (5 bases). CDR3 size: 12 residues. V lost 8 bases to trimming and J lost 7 bases, with 14 bases between them.